Detailed here is one T cell receptor beta chain. The data stem from a study of blood T cell repertoires in COVID-19. V was pared by 4 bases and J by 4 bases, with 13 bases of the junction left unmatched. Germline loops: CDR1 LGHDT, CDR2 YNNKEL (reference sequence). The length of the CDR3 is 17 residues. Enrolled through a virtual design, the participants were between roughly 18 and 95 years of age and came from about two dozen US areas. Sequencing was performed with immunoSEQ multiplex PCR; in TCRdb, only in-frame clones are kept and a portion is missing. The sample consists of around 500,000 clones, roughly nine tenths of them appearing once.

The sample taken for sequencing was PBMCs or T cells enriched from blood (not recorded which). The V and J genes are TRBV3-1 (or the pseudogene TRBV3-2) and TRBJ2-5; TRBD2 matches at 9 bases. This TCR was recovered from a woman aged 55-70 years who had recovered from COVID-19. The CDR3, as DNA: TGTGCCAGCAGCCCCCAAGGGGGGCGGGGGGGCAGAGAGACCCAGTACTTC. Residues: CASSPQGGRGGRETQYF.